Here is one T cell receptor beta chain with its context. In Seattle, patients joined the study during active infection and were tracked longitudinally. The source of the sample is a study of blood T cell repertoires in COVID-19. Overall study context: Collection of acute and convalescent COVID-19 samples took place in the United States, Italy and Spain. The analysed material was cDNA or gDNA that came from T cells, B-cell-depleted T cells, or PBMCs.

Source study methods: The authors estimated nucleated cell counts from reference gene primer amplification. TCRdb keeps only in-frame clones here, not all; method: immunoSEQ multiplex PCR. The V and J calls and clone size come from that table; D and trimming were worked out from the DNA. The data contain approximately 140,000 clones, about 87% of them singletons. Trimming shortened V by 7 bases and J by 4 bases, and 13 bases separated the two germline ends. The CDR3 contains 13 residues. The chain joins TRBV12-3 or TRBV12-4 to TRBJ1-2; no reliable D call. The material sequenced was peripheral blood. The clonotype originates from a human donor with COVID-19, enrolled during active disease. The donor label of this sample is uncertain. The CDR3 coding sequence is TGTGCCAGCACCCAAACGGGGATCTATGGCTACACCTTC. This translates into CASTQTGIYGYTF.